The 18 T cell receptor beta chains in this list originate from one sample, sequenced in a study of T cells after yellow fever vaccination. One entry per CDR3 protein results from TCRdb running MiXCR on the 5' RACE reads. The data contain 60,000 to 85,000 distinct CDR3 sequences, roughly 6.9% of them seen just once; the ten biggest clones take up about 33%. The material sequenced was CD8+ T cells sorted from PBMCs, taken 5 days after the first yellow fever vaccination. The receptor set was obtained from a young man who received the YFV17D yellow fever vaccine.

This clonotype was seen a handful of times. This chain joins TRBV5-4 and TRBJ2-3; D may be TRBD2 (6 bases). The germline V gene has CDR1 SGHNT and CDR2 YYREEE (reference sequence). Trimming took off 3 bases at V and 2 bases at J, with 7 bases between the two ends. The CDR3 has 13 amino acids. CDR3 nucleotide sequence: TGTGCCAGCAGCTGGGACTTCACAGATACGCAGTATTTT. Residues: CASSWDFTDTQYF. Looking up the rest from reference TRBV5-4 and TRBJ2-3 gives the full variable domain: ETGVTQSPTHLIKTRGQQVTLRCSSQSGHNTVSWYQQALGQGPQFIFQYYREEENGRGNFPPRFSGLQFPNYSSELNVNALELDDSALYLCASSWDFTDTQYFGPGTRLTVL.

At least ten counts were recorded for this clonotype. This chain's CDR3 is CASSQDFGNNEQFF. CDR3 nucleotide sequence: TGCGCCAGCAGCCAAGACTTTGGGAACAATGAGCAGTTCTTC. This chain uses TRBV4-3 with TRBJ2-1; D is ambiguous. The CDR3 has 14 residues. Germline assignment: CDR1 LGHNA and CDR2 YSLEER. V lost 0 bases and J 5 bases, leaving 8 bases between the germline ends.

This clonotype was observed many times. The chain has TRBV7-3 and TRBJ2-3; TRBD2 aligns across 9 bases. CDR1 and CDR2 from the germline V gene are SGHTA and FQGTGA. The CDR3 contains 14 residues. V lost 3 bases, J lost 5 bases, and 3 bases stayed unmatched. In DNA, the CDR3 is TGTGCCAGCAGCTTGGCTAGCGGGGAAGATACGCAGTATTTT. Its protein product is CASSLASGEDTQYF.

The chain recombines TRBV6-2 or TRBV6-3 with TRBJ2-7; 8 bases map to TRBD2. Germline V gives CDR1 MNHEY, CDR2 SVGEGT. The CDR3 is 16 residues long. Germline trimming cut 2 bases from V and 2 bases from J; bases unmatched to any gene: 8. The CDR3 is CASSYAIRGGTYEQYV. The CDR3 DNA reads TGTGCCAGCAGTTACGCTATACGGGGGGGTACCTACGAGCAGTACGTC.

This clonotype was seen many times. This chain uses TRBV10-3 with TRBJ2-7; unclear D gene. V shed 6 bases and J shed 3 bases, with 15 bases lying between them. Per the germline V gene, CDR1 is ENHRY and CDR2 is SYGVKD. CDR3 length: 14 amino acids. CDR3 in DNA: TGTGCCATCAGATCTGGAGTTGCCGGCTACGAGCAGTACGTC. It encodes CAIRSGVAGYEQYV.

This clonotype has a count of ten or more. The chain joins TRBV7-9 to TRBJ2-3; weak D call: TRBD2 (6 bases). The CDR3 spans 15 residues. Germline V gene sequence: CDR1 SEHNR, CDR2 FQNEAQ (reference sequence). The ends were cut back, 5 bases at V and 5 bases at J, with 17 bases in the middle. For the CDR3, the DNA is TGTGCCAGCAGCCCACGCGGGGCCAAGAAAGATACGCAGTATTTT. The encoded protein is CASSPRGAKKDTQYF.

This clonotype was counted a few times. The chain uses TRBV18 and TRBJ1-1, with 11 bases that match TRBD1. The CDR3 loop spans 18 amino acids. V was clipped by 3 bases and J by 3 bases; unmatched bases: 12. Per the germline V gene, CDR1 is KGHSH and CDR2 is LQKENI. The CDR3, as DNA: TGTGCCAGCTCACCTAGACCTGGACAGGGGGCGGTGGACACTGAAGCTTTCTTT. Its translation: CASSPRPGQGAVDTEAFF.

Concerning this clonotype itself: Possible read error: a much larger clone is one base away. The gene calls are TRBV29-1 and TRBJ2-2; 11 bases are a match to TRBD1. This CDR3 has 13 amino acids. Germline-derived CDR1 and CDR2 are SQVTM and ANQGSEA. CDR3 sequence reads: CSGGQGDTVELFF. DNA for the CDR3: TGCAGCGGGGGACAGGGGGACACCGTGGAGCTGTTTTTT.

The rearrangement joins TRBV11-2 to TRBJ2-7, with 7 bases aligning to TRBD2. Germline CDR1 SGHAT, CDR2 FQNNGV. With 2 bases clipped from V and 4 bases from J, the junction kept 8 bases outside the gene matches. This CDR3 has 15 amino acids. This CDR3 reads CASSLIAGSGYEQYV. CDR3 in DNA: TGTGCCAGCAGCTTAATAGCGGGCTCGGGGTACGAGCAGTACGTC.

This clonotype occurred a few times. The chain employs TRBV12-3 or TRBV12-4 and TRBJ1-1, with a possible D match to TRBD1 (5 bases). The CDR3 length is 14 residues. V was pared by 7 bases and J by 0 bases, with 12 bases between. DNA for the CDR3: TGTGCCAGCACCCCCAGACAGCTGAACACTGAAGCTTTCTTT. Amino acids: CASTPRQLNTEAFF.

The chain carries TRBV21-1 and TRBJ1-1. TRBV21-1 is a known pseudogene. The CDR3 is 15 residues long. The CDR3 reads CASSKGGTRNTEAFF. The CDR3 coding sequence is TGTGCCAGCAGCAAGGGAGGGACTCGGAACACTGAAGCTTTCTTT.

The rearrangement uses TRBV4-1 and TRBJ2-3; a possible D gene is TRBD2 (5 bases). The V gene lost 4 bases and the J gene lost 5 bases, with 13 bases spanning the gap. The CDR3 consists of 14 residues. The germline gives CDR1 MGHRA, CDR2 YSYEKL. This CDR3 reads CASSPDPAGDTQYF. As DNA, the CDR3 is TGCGCCAGCAGCCCGGACCCCGCGGGAGATACGCAGTATTTT.

V is TRBV25-1 and J is TRBJ2-3; TRBD1 might be the D (6 bases). The CDR3 spans 12 residues. V was shortened by 5 bases and J by 5 bases, with 8 bases between the two germline ends. Germline V lookup: CDR1 MGHDK, CDR2 SYGVNS. The CDR3 region has the DNA TGTGCCAGCAGTCCCAGGGGAGATACGCAGTATTTT. Its protein product is CASSPRGDTQYF.

This clonotype has only a few counts. The chain joins TRBV7-2 to TRBJ1-3; unclear D gene. Trimming pared 7 bases from V and 1 base from J, leaving 8 bases between. Germline V gives CDR1 SGHTA, CDR2 FQGNSA. The CDR3 is made up of 13 amino acids. Here the CDR3 DNA reads TGTGCCAGCACACAGACATCTGGAAACACCATATATTTT. Translation: CASTQTSGNTIYF.

The chain combines TRBV12-3 or TRBV12-4 with TRBJ2-4; TRBD1 matches at 10 bases. Losses at the gene ends were 6 bases for V and 6 bases for J; bases not matched to a gene: 5. CDR3 length: 14 amino acids. The CDR3 loop reads CASSYGQGGNIQYF. In nucleotides, the CDR3 is TGTGCCAGCAGCTACGGACAGGGGGGAAACATTCAGTACTTC.

This clonotype was seen at least ten times. The rearrangement links TRBV10-3 to TRBJ2-4; possibly TRBD1 for D (5 bases). The CDR3 sequence is 19 residues long. The germline CDR1 and CDR2 sequences are ENHRY and SYGVKD. V lost 0 bases and J lost 0, with 18 bases in between. CDR3: CAISESTVGLSLAKNIQYF. The DNA of the CDR3 is TGTGCCATCAGTGAGTCGACAGTTGGCCTGTCCCTAGCCAAAAACATTCAGTACTTC.

This clonotype has ten or more counts. CDR3 residues: CASNGGSDGYTF. In nucleotides, the CDR3 is TGTGCCAGCAATGGGGGCTCCGATGGCTACACCTTC. V and J are TRBV6-5 and TRBJ1-2, with D perhaps matching TRBD1 (6 bases). V lost 7 bases and J 6 bases, leaving 12 bases between the germline ends. The CDR3 has 12 amino acids. The germline V gene encodes CDR1 MNHEY and CDR2 SVGAGI.

This clonotype was picked up many times. The genes are TRBV12-3 or TRBV12-4 and TRBJ2-1; D uncertain. Trimming shortened V by 5 bases and J by 0 bases, and 5 bases separated the two germline ends. The CDR3 runs 13 residues. The CDR3 protein is CASSRSSYNEQFF. The CDR3 DNA reads as TGTGCCAGCAGTCGGAGCTCCTACAATGAGCAGTTCTTC.